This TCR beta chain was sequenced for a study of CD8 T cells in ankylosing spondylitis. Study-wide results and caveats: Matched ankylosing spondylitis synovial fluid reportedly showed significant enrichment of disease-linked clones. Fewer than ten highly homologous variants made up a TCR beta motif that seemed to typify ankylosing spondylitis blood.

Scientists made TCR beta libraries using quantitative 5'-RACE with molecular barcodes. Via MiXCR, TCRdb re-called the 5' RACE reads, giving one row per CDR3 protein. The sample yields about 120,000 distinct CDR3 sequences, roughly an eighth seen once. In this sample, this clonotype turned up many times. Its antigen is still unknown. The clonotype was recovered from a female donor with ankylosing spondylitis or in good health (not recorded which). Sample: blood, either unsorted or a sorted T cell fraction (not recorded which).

Here the CDR3 DNA reads TGCAGCGCCCTTCGGGGGGGCACAGATACGCAGTATTTT. Amino acid sequence: CSALRGGTDTQYF. This chain connects TRBV29-1 to TRBJ2-3; 7 bases line up with TRBD2. V shed 7 bases and J 1 base; nucleotides not matched to a gene: 5. Germline V gene lookup returns CDR1 SQVTM and CDR2 ANQGSEA. This CDR3 contains 13 residues.